These 3 T cell receptor beta chains were all obtained from the same sample, sequenced in a study of cytomegalovirus exposure and HLA in healthy donors. With 60 Vbeta and 13 Jbeta primers, the PCR was carried out. Method: immunoSEQ multiplex PCR; TCRdb's copy keeps in-frame clones and lacks some. The repertoire holds approximately 150,000 clones, with around 80% as singletons. The sequenced material came from PBMCs. These receptors originate from a male donor in good health and CMV-seronegative.

The chain carries TRBV9 and TRBJ1-1, with TRBD1 identical over 10 bases. The V and J ends lost 2 bases and 3 bases, in that order; junction bases with no gene match: 4. The CDR3 has 15 residues. Germline loops: CDR1 SGDLS, CDR2 YYNGEE. Here the CDR3 DNA reads TGTGCCAGCAGCGTCTGGACAGGGGGTGACACTGAAGCTTTCTTT. Encoded protein: CASSVWTGGDTEAFF. The whole variable domain, remainder taken from reference TRBV9 and TRBJ1-1, is DSGVTQTPKHLITATGQRVTLRCSPRSGDLSVYWYQQSLDQGLQFLIQYYNGEERAKGNILERFSAQQFPDLHSELNLSSLELGDSALYFCASSVWTGGDTEAFFGQGTRLTVV.

This chain links TRBV5-5 with TRBJ1-2; TRBD1 is a possible D gene (5 bases). Germline V gene data show CDR1 as SGHKS and CDR2 as YYEKEE (reference sequence). The germline V and J ends were trimmed by 2 bases and 2 bases, with 25 bases remaining between them. The CDR3 length is 19 residues. The CDR3 region is CASSFFRPSGSSGNYGYTF. The CDR3 bases are TGTGCCAGCAGCTTTTTTAGACCCTCAGGGTCATCAGGAAACTATGGCTACACCTTC.

The CDR3 coding sequence is TGTGCCAGCAGCTTAGACACCCATTGGTCGGGCGAGCAGTACTTC. Translated, it gives CASSLDTHWSGEQYF. The J gene is TRBJ2-7, the V gene TRBV7-9; D remains ambiguous. The germline V gene has CDR1 SEHNR and CDR2 FQNEAQ (reference sequence). The CDR3 is 15 amino acids. The V and J ends lost 1 base and 6 bases respectively, with 16 bases between them.